The rows below give T cell receptor beta chains drawn from one sample of a study of T-cell reconstitution after alpha-beta-depleted transplantation in children. TCRdb fed the PCR reads into MiXCR, producing one record per CDR3 protein. The sample lists 75,000 to 100,000 distinct CDR3 sequences; more than 7% were seen once. The material was PBMCs from the stem cell graft donor, obtained from the stem cell graft. The origin of the receptors is a human donor who donated a stem cell graft to a child with congenital amegakaryocytic thrombocytopenia. Each CDR3 is given with its conserved first and last residue.

v_call	j_call	cdr3_aa
TRBV20-1	TRBJ2-7	CSARGLWEAVTSGSPYEQYF
TRBV20-1	TRBJ2-7	CSARVPSGPSYEQYF
TRBV29-1	TRBJ2-1	CSVGKTSGGEQFF
TRBV6-5	TRBJ1-1	CASSYSQAGGTEAFF
TRBV7-6	TRBJ2-6	CASSLLSNPSSGANVLTF
TRBV20-1	TRBJ1-1	CSVIGGAGNTEAFF
TRBV20-1	TRBJ1-1	CSARDDINTEAFF
TRBV28	TRBJ2-7	CASSFPRRASSYEQYF
TRBV7-7	TRBJ1-1	CASSPSGSTEAFF
TRBV5-5	TRBJ1-1	CASSFGERGWDTEAFF
TRBV10-3	TRBJ2-1	CAIRGLAGSYNEQFF
TRBV5-1	TRBJ2-1	CASSLSFNEQFF
TRBV30	TRBJ2-4	CAWSVQAPPLAKNIQYF
TRBV25-1	TRBJ2-5	CASSLRSGAGQTQYF
TRBV5-5	TRBJ1-4	CASSTTGSNEKLFF
TRBV3-1	TRBJ2-3	CASSQHRGRQADTQYF
TRBV7-9	TRBJ2-2	CAPREGLSNTGELFF
TRBV4-3	TRBJ1-3	CASSQDRTVSGNTIYF
TRBV7-9	TRBJ2-1	CASSPARQGGKNEQFF
TRBV5-1	TRBJ1-4	CASSLGQWTATNEKLFF
TRBV6-4	TRBJ1-1	CASSPDRDPSEAFF
TRBV6-2/TRBV6-3	TRBJ1-5	CASSYRQNQPQHF
TRBV7-6	TRBJ2-2	CASSIRDTLTGELFF
TRBV20-1	TRBJ2-5	CSASRTGQETQYF
TRBV20-1	TRBJ1-6	CSAGDRGPYNSPLHF
TRBV12-3/TRBV12-4	TRBJ2-1	CASSFEGGGRNEQFF
TRBV29-1	TRBJ2-3	CSGGQGDLADTQYF
TRBV28	TRBJ1-5	CASSPGRTFPSNQPQHF
TRBV6-1	TRBJ2-7	CASSENGGHEQYF
TRBV6-2/TRBV6-3	TRBJ2-1	CASRADSSSYNEQFF
TRBV20-1	TRBJ2-7	CSATGTGYEQYF
TRBV29-1	TRBJ2-7	CSVEDEVGHEQYF
TRBV20-1	TRBJ2-7	CCGGQARGTYEQYF
TRBV5-5	TRBJ1-5	CASSPDPNQPQHF
TRBV5-1	TRBJ2-3	CASSLAAAGEVDTQYF
TRBV5-1	TRBJ2-2	CASSFRPGTGELFF
TRBV11-3	TRBJ2-6	CASSSPPALHPRSGANVLTF
TRBV5-1	TRBJ2-1	CASSLLTSGNYNEQFF
TRBV7-9	TRBJ1-4	CASSPPGTGYEKLFF
TRBV12-3/TRBV12-4	TRBJ2-1	CASSWGSGEQFF
TRBV7-2	TRBJ1-2	CASSLIKGADGYTF
TRBV7-2	TRBJ2-5	CASSRNTNQETQYF
TRBV4-1	TRBJ2-4	CASSQTLDRVKNIQYF
TRBV5-1	TRBJ1-2	CASSFGRITNYGYTF
TRBV5-6	TRBJ2-7	CASSPVRGSLEQYF
TRBV11-3	TRBJ2-1	CASSLSRVDEQFF